This T cell receptor (beta chain) was obtained from a study of immune evolution from preneoplasia to lung adenocarcinoma. The study's findings and limits: Later-stage lesions appeared to have more T cells, more diversity, less clonality. Normal lung had the highest top T cell clone frequencies.

Per the germline V gene, CDR1 is LGHNT and CDR2 is FRNRAP. The V gene lost 5 bases and the J gene lost 3 bases, with 3 bases spanning the gap. The CDR3 extends over 11 amino acids. Sequencing used immunoSEQ multiplex PCR; TCRdb keeps in-frame clones, though not all of them. This sample has over 9,500 clones, with about four fifths found just once. About this clone itself: No antigen is known for it.

Between the mid-2010s and the late 2010s, patients underwent resection in Japan or China. Nucleic acids came from premalignant or tumor cells enriched by macro-dissection. The sample comprised FFPE minimally invasive lung adenocarcinoma tissue. The genes are TRBV12-5 and TRBJ2-3; D unclear. The TCR was taken from a person aged 55-80 years with lung adenocarcinoma. The CDR3 here is CASGITDTQYF. CDR3 nucleotides: TGTGCTAGTGGTATAACAGATACGCAGTATTTT.